A selection of T cell receptor beta chains follows, all from one sample in a study of T cell responses to AZD1222 COVID-19 vaccine. Produced via immunoSEQ multiplex PCR; TCRdb's table is partial and in-frame only. Of about 85,000 clones listed, 80% to 90% are singletons. The sequences come from peripheral blood, collected on day 0 of AZD1222 vaccination. Receptors were obtained from an adult in good health. CDR3s include the opening cysteine and the closing phenylalanine or tryptophan. Each record gives: D gene, V gene, J gene, clone size, CDR3 DNA, CDR3 protein. A D gene is named only where the DNA matches it firmly. Size is omitted from some rows. Given values are once, few, many or a class for expanded clones.

TRBD1	TRBV28	TRBJ1-5	few	TGTGCCAGCAGTCTCGGGACAGGGGCGAGCAATCAGCCCCAGCATTTT	CASSLGTGASNQPQHF
-	TRBV28	TRBJ1-2	-	TGTGCCAGCACCCAGGTAGTCGGTCGGGGCTACACCTTC	CASTQVVGRGYTF
-	TRBV9	TRBJ1-5	-	TGTGCCAGCAGCCCCTCCAGGGCGAATCAGCCCCAGCATTTT	CASSPSRANQPQHF
TRBD2	TRBV2	TRBJ2-7	-	TGTGCCAGCACCCTTCCCGGGGCGGGAGTACTTTACGAGCAGTACTTC	CASTLPGAGVLYEQYF
-	TRBV6-1	TRBJ1-5	few	TGTGCCAGCAGTGAGTTTACGGCGGGGGTCAGCCAGCCCCAGCATTTT	CASSEFTAGVSQPQHF
-	TRBV7-2	TRBJ1-6	-	TGTGCCAGCAGCAGCCCAGGGCTAGTTTCACCCCTCCACTTT	CASSSPGLVSPLHF
TRBD2	TRBV28	TRBJ2-1	-	TGTGCCAGCAGTTTTCAACGGACTAGCGGGCGTTACAATGAGCAGTTCTTC	CASSFQRTSGRYNEQFF
-	TRBV12-3/TRBV12-4	TRBJ2-1	-	TGTGCCAGCACCCCCGGGGGTTACAATGAGCAGTTCTTC	CASTPGGYNEQFF
TRBD1	TRBV18	TRBJ2-7	-	TGTGCCAGCTCACCGTCCGGGACAGGGTTCGAGCAGTACTTC	CASSPSGTGFEQYF
-	TRBV11-2	TRBJ2-1	-	TGTGCCAGCAGCTTATCCGGGCACAACAATGAGCAGTTCTTC	CASSLSGHNNEQFF
TRBD1	TRBV28	TRBJ2-7	-	TGTGCCAGCAGTTCCCAGGGGGCGAGTTACTTC	CASSSQGASYF
TRBD1	TRBV27	TRBJ2-7	-	TGTGCCAGCAGTTCCCGGGACAGCACCTACGAGCAGTACTTC	CASSSRDSTYEQYF
TRBD2	TRBV7-2	TRBJ2-2	-	TGTGCCAGCAGCCCACGAGCGGGAGGGCCCTCTGCCGGGGAGCTGTTTTTT	CASSPRAGGPSAGELFF
-	TRBV12-3/TRBV12-4	TRBJ2-1	-	TGTGCCAGCAGTTTAGAGGGCGACAATGAGCAGTTCTTC	CASSLEGDNEQFF
TRBD1	TRBV11-3	TRBJ2-5	-	TGTGCCAGCAGCTTAGTCGGGACAGGGGGCCAAGAGACCCAGTACTTC	CASSLVGTGGQETQYF
-	TRBV10-1	TRBJ1-3	-	TGCGCCAGCAGTGAGACAGCGAACTCTGGAAACACCATATATTTT	CASSETANSGNTIYF
TRBD2	TRBV5-1	TRBJ2-7	-	TGCGCCAGCTGGGGGACTAGCGGGAGTTTTGCCTACGAGCAGTACTTC	CASWGTSGSFAYEQYF
-	TRBV7-9	TRBJ2-5	-	TGTGCCAGCAGCTTAATCAGGACACGGCAAGAGACCCAGTACTTC	CASSLIRTRQETQYF
TRBD2	TRBV29-1	TRBJ2-1	-	TGCAGCGTTGTAGGGACTAGCGGGAGGAGCAATGAGCAGTTCTTC	CSVVGTSGRSNEQFF
-	TRBV16	TRBJ1-4	-	TGTGCCAGCAGCTTAACCTGGGGGCAAGGTAATGAAAAACTGTTTTTT	CASSLTWGQGNEKLFF
-	TRBV11-2	TRBJ2-3	-	TGTGCCAGCAGCTTTGGAGCGGCCAACACAGATACGCAGTATTTT	CASSFGAANTDTQYF
TRBD2	TRBV19	TRBJ2-5	-	TGTGCCAGTAGTAGGTGGACTAGCGGAGGCCAAGAGACCCAGTACTTC	CASSRWTSGGQETQYF
-	TRBV5-8	TRBJ2-3	-	TGTGCCAGCAGCCTCTGGGTTCGAAGCACAGATACGCAGTATTTT	CASSLWVRSTDTQYF
TRBD2	TRBV7-6	TRBJ2-5	-	TGTGCCAGCAGCCCGGGGGGAGGGGTGGAGACCCAGTACTTC	CASSPGGGVETQYF
-	TRBV6-5	TRBJ2-7	once	TGTGCCAGCAGTTTCGGGAGCGAGCAGTACTTC	CASSFGSEQYF
TRBD1	TRBV19	TRBJ1-5	-	TGTGCCAGTAGTATAGTCGGGACAGGGAATTCTCAGCCCCAGCATTTT	CASSIVGTGNSQPQHF
-	TRBV27	TRBJ1-1	-	TGTGCCAGCAGTTTAAAGGGCAGGGACACTGAAGCTTTCTTT	CASSLKGRDTEAFF
TRBD1	TRBV15	TRBJ1-5	-	TGTGCCACCAGCCCCCGGGACAGGGGGCGGGCCCAGCATTTT	CATSPRDRGRAQHF
-	TRBV28	TRBJ2-7	once	TGTGCCAGCGAAGGCTCCGGGGTAGACTTCCCCTACGAGCAGTACTTC	CASEGSGVDFPYEQYF
-	TRBV5-1	TRBJ1-6	-	TGCGCCAGCAGCACGGGGTTGGGGAATTCACCCCTCCACTTT	CASSTGLGNSPLHF
TRBD1	TRBV7-4	TRBJ1-4	-	TGTGCCCACAGGGGAGGGGCCGACATTGAAAAACTGTTTTTT	CAHRGGADIEKLFF
-	TRBV7-2	TRBJ2-1	-	TGTGCCAGCAGCTTAGCAAGTCCTTTATCGCAGCAGTTCTTC	CASSLASPLSQQFF
-	TRBV7-9	TRBJ2-1	few	TGTGCCAGCAGCCCACCCAGGGCTAGCTCCTACAATGAGCAGTTCTTC	CASSPPRASSYNEQFF
-	TRBV7-8	TRBJ1-5	-	TGTGCCAGCAGCTTTGATTCAGGGCGGAATCAGCCCCAGCATTTT	CASSFDSGRNQPQHF
-	TRBV28	TRBJ2-7	-	TGTGCCAGCAGTTTGGAGCAGCCGAGGTACGAGCAGTACTTC	CASSLEQPRYEQYF
-	TRBV11-3	TRBJ2-2	-	TGTGCCAGCAGCGCAGGGGGGTCGGACACCGGGGAGCTGTTTTTT	CASSAGGSDTGELFF
-	TRBV7-9	TRBJ1-3	once	TGTGCCAGCAGCTTAGAACAGATCTCTGGAAACACCATATATTTT	CASSLEQISGNTIYF